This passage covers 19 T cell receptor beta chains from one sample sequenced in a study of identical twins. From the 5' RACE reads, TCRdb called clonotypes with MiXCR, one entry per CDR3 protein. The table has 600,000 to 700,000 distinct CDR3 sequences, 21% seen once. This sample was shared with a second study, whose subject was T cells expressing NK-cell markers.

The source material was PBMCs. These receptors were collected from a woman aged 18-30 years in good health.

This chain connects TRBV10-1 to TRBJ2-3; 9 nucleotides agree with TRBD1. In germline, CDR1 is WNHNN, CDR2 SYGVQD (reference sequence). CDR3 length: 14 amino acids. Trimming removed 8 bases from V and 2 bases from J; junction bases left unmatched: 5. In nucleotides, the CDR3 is TGCGCCAGCTCCCGGGACAGGGCCACAGATACGCAGTATTTT. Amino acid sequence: CASSRDRATDTQYF.

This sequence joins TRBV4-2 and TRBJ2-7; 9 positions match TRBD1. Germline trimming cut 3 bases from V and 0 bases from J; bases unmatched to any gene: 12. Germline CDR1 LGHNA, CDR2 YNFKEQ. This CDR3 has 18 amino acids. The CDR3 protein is CASSQILRTGGVSYEQYF. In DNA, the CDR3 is TGTGCCAGCAGCCAGATACTCCGAACAGGGGGCGTCTCCTACGAGCAGTACTTC.

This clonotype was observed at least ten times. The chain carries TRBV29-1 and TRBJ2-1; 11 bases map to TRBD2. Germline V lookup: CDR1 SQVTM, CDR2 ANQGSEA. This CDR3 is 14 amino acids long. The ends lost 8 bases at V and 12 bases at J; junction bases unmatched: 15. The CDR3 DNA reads TGCAGCATTTCCGGGACTAGCGGCCTAGGGGGGCAGTTCTTC. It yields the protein CSISGTSGLGGQFF.

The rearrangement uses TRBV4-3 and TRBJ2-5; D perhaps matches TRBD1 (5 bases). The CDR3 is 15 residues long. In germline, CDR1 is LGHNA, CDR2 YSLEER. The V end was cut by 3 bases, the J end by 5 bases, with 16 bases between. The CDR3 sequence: CASSQIQGGGETQYF. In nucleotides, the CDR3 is TGCGCCAGCAGCCAGATCCAGGGTGGCGGCGAGACCCAGTACTTC.

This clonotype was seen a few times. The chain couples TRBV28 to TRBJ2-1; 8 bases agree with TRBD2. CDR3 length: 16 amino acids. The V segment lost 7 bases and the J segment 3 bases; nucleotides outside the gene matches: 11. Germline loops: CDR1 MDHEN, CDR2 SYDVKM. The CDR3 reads CASTSSGTRVYNEQFF. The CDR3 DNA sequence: TGTGCCAGCACCTCCTCCGGGACTAGAGTCTACAATGAGCAGTTCTTC.

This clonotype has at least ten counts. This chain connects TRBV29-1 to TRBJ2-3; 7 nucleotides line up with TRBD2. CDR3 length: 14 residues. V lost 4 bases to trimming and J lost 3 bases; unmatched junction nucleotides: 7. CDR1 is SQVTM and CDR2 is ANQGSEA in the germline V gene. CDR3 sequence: CSVASAGATDTQYF. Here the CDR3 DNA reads TGCAGCGTTGCATCGGCGGGAGCAACAGATACGCAGTATTTT.

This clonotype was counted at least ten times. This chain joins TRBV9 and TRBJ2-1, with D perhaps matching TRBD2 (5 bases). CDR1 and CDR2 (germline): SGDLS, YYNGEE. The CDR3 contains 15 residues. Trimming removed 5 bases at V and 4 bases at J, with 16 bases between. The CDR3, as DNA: TGTGCCAGCAGAGAGGGCCTAGCTCCTTACAATGAGCAGTTCTTC. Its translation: CASREGLAPYNEQFF.

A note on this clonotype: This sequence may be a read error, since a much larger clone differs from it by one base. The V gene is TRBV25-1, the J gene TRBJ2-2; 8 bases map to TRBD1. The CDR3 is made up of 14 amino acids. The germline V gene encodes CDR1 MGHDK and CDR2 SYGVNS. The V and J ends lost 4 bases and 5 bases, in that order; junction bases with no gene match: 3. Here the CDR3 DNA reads TGTGCCAGCAGTGTTCAGGGGGCGACCGGGGAGCTGTTTTTT. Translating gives CASSVQGATGELFF. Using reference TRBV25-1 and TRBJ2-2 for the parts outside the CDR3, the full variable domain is EADIYQTPRYLVIGTGKKITLECSQTMGHDKMYWYQQDPGMELHLIHYSYGVNSTEKGDLSSESTVSRIRTEHFPLTLESARPSHTSQYLCASSVQGATGELFFGEGSRLTVL.

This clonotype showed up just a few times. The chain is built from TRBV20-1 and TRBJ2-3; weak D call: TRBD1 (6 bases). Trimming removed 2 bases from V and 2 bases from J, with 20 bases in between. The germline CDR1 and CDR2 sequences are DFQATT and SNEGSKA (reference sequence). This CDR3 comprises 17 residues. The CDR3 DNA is TGCAGTGCTAGAACTCCCGGACAGCTCCAAAACACAGATACGCAGTATTTT. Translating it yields CSARTPGQLQNTDTQYF.

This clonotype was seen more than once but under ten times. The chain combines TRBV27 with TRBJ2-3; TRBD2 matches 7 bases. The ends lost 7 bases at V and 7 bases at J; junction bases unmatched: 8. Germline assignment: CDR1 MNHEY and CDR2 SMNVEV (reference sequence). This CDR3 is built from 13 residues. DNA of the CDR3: TGTGCCAGCACTACGGGAGGTGATAATACGCAGTATTTT. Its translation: CASTTGGDNTQYF.

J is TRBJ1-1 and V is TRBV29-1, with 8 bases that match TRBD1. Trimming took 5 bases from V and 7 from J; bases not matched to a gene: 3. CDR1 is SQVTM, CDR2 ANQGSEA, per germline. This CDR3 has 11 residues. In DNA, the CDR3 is TGCAGCGTTTGGGACAGGCGTGAAGCTTTCTTT. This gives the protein CSVWDRREAFF. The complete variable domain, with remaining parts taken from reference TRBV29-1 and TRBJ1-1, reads SAVISQKPSRDICQRGTSLTIQCQVDSQVTMMFWYRQQPGQSLTLIATANQGSEATYESGFVIDKFPISRPNLTFSTLTVSNMSPEDSSIYLCSVWDRREAFFGQGTRLTVV.

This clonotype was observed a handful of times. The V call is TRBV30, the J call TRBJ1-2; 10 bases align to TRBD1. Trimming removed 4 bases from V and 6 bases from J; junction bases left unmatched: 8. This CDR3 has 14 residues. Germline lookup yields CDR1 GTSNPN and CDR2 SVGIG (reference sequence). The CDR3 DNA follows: TGTGCCTGGACCATATCGGACAGGGGGAATGGCTACACCTTC. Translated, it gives CAWTISDRGNGYTF.

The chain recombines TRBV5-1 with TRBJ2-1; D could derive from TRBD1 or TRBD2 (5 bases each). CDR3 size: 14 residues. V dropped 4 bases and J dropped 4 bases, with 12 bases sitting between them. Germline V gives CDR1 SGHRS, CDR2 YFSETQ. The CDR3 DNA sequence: TGCGCCAGCAGCGTTGAGTGGGGGTACAATGAGCAGTTCTTC. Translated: CASSVEWGYNEQFF.

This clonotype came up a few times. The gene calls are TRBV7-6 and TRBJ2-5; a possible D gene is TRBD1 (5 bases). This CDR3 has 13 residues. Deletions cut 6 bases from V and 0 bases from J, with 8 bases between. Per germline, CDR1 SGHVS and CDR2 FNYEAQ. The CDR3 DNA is TGTGCCAGCAGTAAGGGGTACCAAGAGACCCAGTACTTC. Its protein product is CASSKGYQETQYF.

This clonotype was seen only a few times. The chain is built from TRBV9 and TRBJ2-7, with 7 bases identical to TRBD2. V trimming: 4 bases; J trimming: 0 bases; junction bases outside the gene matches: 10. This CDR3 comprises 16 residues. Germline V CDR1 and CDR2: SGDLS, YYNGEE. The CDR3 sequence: CASSQAPGLSSYEQYF. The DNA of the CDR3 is TGTGCCAGCAGCCAAGCCCCGGGACTAAGCTCCTACGAGCAGTACTTC.

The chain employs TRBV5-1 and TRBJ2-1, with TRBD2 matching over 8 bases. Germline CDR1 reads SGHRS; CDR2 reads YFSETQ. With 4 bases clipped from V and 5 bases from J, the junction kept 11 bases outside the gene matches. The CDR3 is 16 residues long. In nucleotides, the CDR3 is TGCGCCAGCAGCCCCTCCCCAGCCGGGAGGGACAATGAGCAGTTCTTC. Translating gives CASSPSPAGRDNEQFF.

The CDR3 DNA follows: TGTGCCACCAGCAGAGGGACTAGCATGGTCGGGGAGCTGTTTTTT. Protein sequence: CATSRGTSMVGELFF. V and J are TRBV15 and TRBJ2-2; 8 bases fit TRBD2. The CDR3 has 15 residues. The J segment lost 7 bases and the V segment lost 1 base, leaving 5 bases of the junction unmatched. Germline V gene data show CDR1 as LNHNV and CDR2 as YYDKDF (reference sequence).

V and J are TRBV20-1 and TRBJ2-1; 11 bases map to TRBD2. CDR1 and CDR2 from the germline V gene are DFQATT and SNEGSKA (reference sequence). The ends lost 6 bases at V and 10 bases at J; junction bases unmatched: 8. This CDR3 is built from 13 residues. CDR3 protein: CSAQRLAGREQFF. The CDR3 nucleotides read TGCAGTGCCCAACGACTAGCGGGGCGGGAGCAGTTCTTC.

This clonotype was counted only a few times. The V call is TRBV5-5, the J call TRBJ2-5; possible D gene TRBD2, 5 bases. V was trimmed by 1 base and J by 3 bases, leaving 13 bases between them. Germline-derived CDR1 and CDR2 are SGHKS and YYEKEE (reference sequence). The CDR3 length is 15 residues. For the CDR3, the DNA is TGTGCCAGCAGCTTGACGGCTAGGGAGAAAGAGACCCAGTACTTC. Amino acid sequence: CASSLTAREKETQYF.